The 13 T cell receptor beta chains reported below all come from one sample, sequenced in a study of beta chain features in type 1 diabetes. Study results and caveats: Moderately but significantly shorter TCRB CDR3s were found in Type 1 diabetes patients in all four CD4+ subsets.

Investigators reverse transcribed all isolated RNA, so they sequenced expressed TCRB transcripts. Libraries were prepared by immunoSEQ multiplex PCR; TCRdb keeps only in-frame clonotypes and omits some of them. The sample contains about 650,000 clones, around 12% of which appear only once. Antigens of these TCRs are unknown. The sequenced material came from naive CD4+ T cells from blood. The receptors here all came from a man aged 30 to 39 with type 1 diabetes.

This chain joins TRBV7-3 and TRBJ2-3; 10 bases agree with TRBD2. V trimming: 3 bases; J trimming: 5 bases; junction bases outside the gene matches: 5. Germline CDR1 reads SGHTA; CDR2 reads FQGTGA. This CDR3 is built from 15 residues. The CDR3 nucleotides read TGTGCCAGCAGCTTCCTAGCGGGGGTTGAAGATACGCAGTATTTT. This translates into CASSFLAGVEDTQYF.

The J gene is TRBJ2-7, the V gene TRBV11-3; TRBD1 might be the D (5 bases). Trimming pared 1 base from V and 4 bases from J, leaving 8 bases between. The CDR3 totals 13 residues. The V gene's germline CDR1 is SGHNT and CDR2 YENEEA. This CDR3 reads CASSLGTRYEQYF. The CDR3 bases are TGTGCCAGCAGCTTAGGGACAAGATACGAGCAGTACTTC.

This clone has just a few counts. DNA of the CDR3: TGTGCCAGCTACCAAGGCGGGAGGAGGGGAATAAATGAGCAGTTCTTC. Translated, it gives CASYQGGRRGINEQFF. The chain is built from TRBV6-6 and TRBJ2-1; 8 bases align to TRBD2. V lost 8 bases, J lost 7 bases, and 16 bases stayed unmatched. CDR3 length: 16 residues. Germline CDR1 is MNHNY and CDR2 is SVGAGI (reference sequence).

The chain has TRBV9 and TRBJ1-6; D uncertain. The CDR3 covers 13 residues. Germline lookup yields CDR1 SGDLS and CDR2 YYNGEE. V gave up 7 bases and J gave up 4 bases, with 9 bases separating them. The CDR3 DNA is TGTGCCAGCTCCGGCGGTTATAATTCACCCCTCCACTTT. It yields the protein CASSGGYNSPLHF.

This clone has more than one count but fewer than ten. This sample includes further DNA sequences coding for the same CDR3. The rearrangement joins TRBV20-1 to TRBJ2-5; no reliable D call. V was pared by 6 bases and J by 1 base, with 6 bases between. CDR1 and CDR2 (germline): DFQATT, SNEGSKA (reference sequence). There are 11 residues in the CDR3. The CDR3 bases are TGCAGTGCGAGGCCCCAAGAGACCCAGTACTTC. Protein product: CSARPQETQYF.

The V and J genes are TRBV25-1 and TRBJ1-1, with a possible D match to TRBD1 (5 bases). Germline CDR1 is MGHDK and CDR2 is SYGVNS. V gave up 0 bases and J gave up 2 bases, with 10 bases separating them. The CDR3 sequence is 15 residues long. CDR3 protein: CASSEYRGTNTEAFF. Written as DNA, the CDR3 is TGTGCCAGCAGTGAATACCGGGGCACCAACACTGAAGCTTTCTTT. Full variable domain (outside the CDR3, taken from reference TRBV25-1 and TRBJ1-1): EADIYQTPRYLVIGTGKKITLECSQTMGHDKMYWYQQDPGMELHLIHYSYGVNSTEKGDLSSESTVSRIRTEHFPLTLESARPSHTSQYLCASSEYRGTNTEAFFGQGTRLTVV.

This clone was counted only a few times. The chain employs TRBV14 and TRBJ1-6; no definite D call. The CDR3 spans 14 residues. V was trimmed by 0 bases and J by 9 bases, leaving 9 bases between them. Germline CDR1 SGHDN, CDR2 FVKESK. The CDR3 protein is CASSQEIRVSPLHF. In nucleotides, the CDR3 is TGTGCCAGCAGCCAAGAAATAAGGGTTTCACCCCTCCACTTT.

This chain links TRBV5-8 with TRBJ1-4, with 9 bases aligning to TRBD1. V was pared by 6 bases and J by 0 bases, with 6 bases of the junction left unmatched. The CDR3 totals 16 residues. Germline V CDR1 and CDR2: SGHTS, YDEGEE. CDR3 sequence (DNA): TGTGCCAGCACCGCCGGACAGGGGACAACTAATGAAAAACTGTTTTTT. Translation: CASTAGQGTTNEKLFF.

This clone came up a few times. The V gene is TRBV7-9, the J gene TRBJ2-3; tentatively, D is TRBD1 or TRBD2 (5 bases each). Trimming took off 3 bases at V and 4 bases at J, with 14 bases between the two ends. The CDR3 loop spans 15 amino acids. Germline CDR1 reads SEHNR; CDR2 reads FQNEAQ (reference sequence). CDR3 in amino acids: CASSFRGMGPDTQYF. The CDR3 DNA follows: TGTGCCAGCAGCTTCCGGGGAATGGGGCCAGATACGCAGTATTTT.

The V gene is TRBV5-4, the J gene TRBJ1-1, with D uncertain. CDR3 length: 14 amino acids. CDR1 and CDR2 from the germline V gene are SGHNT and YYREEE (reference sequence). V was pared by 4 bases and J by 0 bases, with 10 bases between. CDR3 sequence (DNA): TGTGCCAGCAGCCCGTGGGCTTTGAACACTGAAGCTTTCTTT. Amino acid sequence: CASSPWALNTEAFF.

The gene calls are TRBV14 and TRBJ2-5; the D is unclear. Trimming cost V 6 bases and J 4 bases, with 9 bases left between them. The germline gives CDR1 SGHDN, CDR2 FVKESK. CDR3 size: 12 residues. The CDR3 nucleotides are TGTGCCAGCAGTTCCCAGAGAGAGACCCAGTACTTC. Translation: CASSSQRETQYF. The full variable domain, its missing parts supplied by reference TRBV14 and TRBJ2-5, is EAGVTQFPSHSVIEKGQTVTLRCDPISGHDNLYWYRRVMGKEIKFLLHFVKESKQDESGMPNNRFLAERTGGTYSTLKVQPAELEDSGVYFCASSSQRETQYFGPGTRLLVL.

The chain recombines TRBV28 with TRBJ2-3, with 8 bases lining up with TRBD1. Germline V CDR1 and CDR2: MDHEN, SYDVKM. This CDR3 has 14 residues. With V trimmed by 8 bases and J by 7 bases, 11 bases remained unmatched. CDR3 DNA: TGTGCCAGCGGAAGACAGGGGCGCCGGAATACGCAGTATTTT. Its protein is CASGRQGRRNTQYF.

The CDR3 bases are TGTGCTAGTGGTTTGGATCTAGCGCCCACCGGGGAGCTGTTTTTT. Encoded protein: CASGLDLAPTGELFF. This chain links TRBV12-5 with TRBJ2-2; D is possibly TRBD2 (6 bases). This CDR3 comprises 15 residues. The germline V gene has CDR1 LGHNT and CDR2 FRNRAP. Trimming shortened V by 1 base and J by 4 bases, and 10 bases separated the two germline ends.